The rows below give T cell receptor beta chains drawn from one sample of a study of control samples from healthy donors and cancer patients. Clones were sequenced by immunoSEQ multiplex PCR, and TCRdb holds only the in-frame ones, with some missing. The sample lists around 200,000 clones; around 94% were seen once. Sequenced input: blood. These receptors came from a man in his fifties in good health. The CDR3 runs from the conserved cysteine through the conserved F or W. D genes are given only for firm matches. Where a row states a size, it is once, few, many or the class of an expanded clone; other rows omit it.

j_call v_call clone_size d_call cdr3_aa cdr3_nt
TRBJ2-1 TRBV7-6 - - CASSLSELGHEQFF TGTGCCAGCAGCTTAAGCGAACTAGGTCATGAGCAGTTCTTC
TRBJ2-4 TRBV3-1/TRBV3-2 - TRBD1 CASSTGTGSKNIQYF TGTGCCAGCAGCACCGGGACAGGGAGCAAAAACATTCAGTACTTC
TRBJ1-6 TRBV5-1 - - CASSSEIYNSPLHF TGCGCCAGCAGCTCTGAGATTTATAATTCACCCCTCCACTTT
TRBJ1-1 TRBV6-5 - - CASGGNTEAFF TGTGCGAGCGGGGGGAACACTGAAGCTTTCTTT
TRBJ2-1 TRBV24-1 - - CATSDTLGVAYNEQFF TGTGCCACCAGTGATACTTTGGGGGTGGCCTACAATGAGCAGTTCTTC
TRBJ2-2 TRBV19 - TRBD1 CASRVGQLNTGELFF TGTGCCAGTAGGGTGGGACAGTTGAACACCGGGGAGCTGTTTTTT
TRBJ1-1 TRBV5-4 - - CASGEEAAGMAFF TGTGCCAGCGGGGAGGAGGCCGCAGGTATGGCTTTCTTT
TRBJ1-1 TRBV28 - TRBD1 CASTSTGGAAEAFF TGTGCCAGCACCTCGACAGGGGGCGCAGCTGAAGCTTTCTTT
TRBJ2-7 TRBV18 - - CASSPGTDTYEQYF TGTGCCAGCTCACCAGGGACGGATACCTACGAGCAGTACTTC
TRBJ1-3 TRBV30 - - CAWGRRAFGYGNTIYF TGTGCCTGGGGCCGTCGGGCTTTTGGGTATGGAAACACCATATATTTT
TRBJ2-2 TRBV29-1 - - CSVGRVSGDTGELFF TGCAGCGTTGGAAGAGTCTCGGGGGACACCGGGGAGCTGTTTTTT
TRBJ1-2 TRBV24-1 once - CATGETDRDYGYTF TGTGCCACCGGGGAAACCGACCGCGACTATGGCTACACCTTC
TRBJ1-3 TRBV29-1 - - CSVEAYGSSGNTIYF TGCAGCGTTGAAGCATATGGCAGCTCTGGAAACACCATATATTTT
TRBJ1-1 TRBV19 - - CASSITTRRDTEAFF TGTGCCAGTAGTATTACCACCCGGAGGGACACTGAAGCTTTCTTT
TRBJ1-6 TRBV2 - - CASSKTGNYNSPLHF TGTGCCAGCAGTAAGACAGGCAATTATAATTCACCCCTCCACTTT
TRBJ2-1 TRBV29-1 - - CSVEAREKYNEQFF TGCAGCGTTGAAGCGAGGGAGAAGTACAATGAGCAGTTCTTC
TRBJ1-6 TRBV5-8 - TRBD1 CASSSRQGKSPLHF TGTGCCAGCAGCTCACGACAGGGAAAGTCACCCCTCCACTTT
TRBJ1-1 TRBV18 - TRBD1 CASSPDRGWSEAFF TGTGCCAGCTCCCCAGACAGGGGTTGGTCTGAAGCTTTCTTT
TRBJ2-5 TRBV5-1 once - CASSLVGQKETQYF TGCGCCAGCAGCTTGGTTGGACAGAAAGAGACCCAGTACTTC
TRBJ2-5 TRBV28 - - CASSLDSRYQETQYF TGTGCCAGCAGTTTAGATAGCAGGTACCAAGAGACCCAGTACTTC
TRBJ2-1 TRBV4-2 - TRBD1 CASSQEEVGTAFYNEQFF TGTGCCAGCAGCCAAGAGGAGGTCGGGACAGCTTTTTACAATGAGCAGTTCTTC
TRBJ1-5 TRBV3-1/TRBV3-2 - - CASSRERPGINQPQHF TGTGCCAGCAGCCGAGAAAGGCCGGGGATCAATCAGCCCCAGCATTTT
TRBJ2-5 TRBV5-1 - - CASSRQPPQGGETQYF TGCGCCAGCAGCCGGCAGCCTCCCCAGGGCGGGGAGACCCAGTACTTC
TRBJ1-6 TRBV7-6 - - CASRREGTTSSSSYNSPLHF TGTGCCAGCAGACGTGAGGGGACAACCTCTTCGAGCTCCTATAATTCACCCCTCCACTTT
TRBJ1-6 TRBV10-1 once - CASGDLSSPLHF TGCGCCAGCGGGGACTTAAGTTCACCCCTCCACTTT
TRBJ1-1 TRBV5-1 once - CASSLVRVDTEAFF TGCGCCAGCAGCTTGGTTAGGGTTGACACTGAAGCTTTCTTT
TRBJ2-3 TRBV5-8 - - CASSLTPGVSTDTQYF TGTGCCAGCAGCTTGACCCCAGGCGTTAGCACAGATACGCAGTATTTT
TRBJ1-3 TRBV3-1/TRBV3-2 - - CASSQDTLRGDSGNTIYF TGTGCCAGCAGCCAAGATACATTAAGGGGGGACTCTGGAAACACCATATATTTT
TRBJ2-3 TRBV27 - - CASSPQGPYTQYF TGTGCCAGCAGTCCACAGGGACCGTATACGCAGTATTTT
TRBJ2-7 TRBV7-3 - TRBD1 CASSQQGNSYEQYF TGTGCCAGCAGCCAACAGGGGAACTCCTACGAGCAGTACTTC
TRBJ1-1 TRBV7-9 - - CASSHVSLEAFF TGTGCCAGCAGCCACGTGAGTCTTGAAGCTTTCTTT
TRBJ1-5 TRBV6-5 - - CASSSLIGVSNQPQHF TGTGCCAGCAGTTCCCTGATCGGGGTCAGCAATCAGCCCCAGCATTTT
TRBJ2-1 TRBV29-1 - - CSVGMYNEQFF TGCAGCGTTGGGATGTACAATGAGCAGTTCTTC
TRBJ1-1 TRBV7-2 - - CASSSNRYTEAFF TGTGCCAGCAGCTCAAACAGATACACTGAAGCTTTCTTT
TRBJ1-2 TRBV7-2 - - CASSLEGRNYGYTF TGTGCCAGCAGCTTAGAGGGGAGGAACTATGGCTACACCTTC
TRBJ2-5 TRBV5-1 once - CASSFGTVEETQYF TGCGCCAGCAGCTTTGGGACGGTGGAAGAGACCCAGTACTTC
TRBJ2-1 TRBV5-1 - - CASSLASGEQFF TGCGCCAGCAGCTTGGCTTCGGGGGAGCAGTTCTTC
TRBJ1-2 TRBV19 - TRBD1 CASSIVDRGPHGYTF TGTGCCAGTAGTATAGTTGACAGGGGGCCCCATGGCTACACCTTC
TRBJ1-4 TRBV5-6 - - CASSLATAYNEKLFF TGTGCCAGCAGCTTGGCGACGGCTTATAATGAAAAACTGTTTTTT
TRBJ2-1 TRBV7-9 - - CASSLLLGEQFF TGTGCCAGCAGCCTTCTCCTGGGTGAGCAGTTCTTC
TRBJ2-3 TRBV11-2 - - CASSFQIRDTQYF TGTGCCAGCAGCTTCCAGATCCGGGATACGCAGTATTTT
TRBJ2-6 TRBV5-1 - - CASFQGSGANVLTF TGCGCCAGCTTTCAGGGCTCTGGGGCCAACGTCCTGACTTTC
TRBJ2-1 TRBV11-1 - TRBD1 CASSETGGRNEQFF TGTGCCAGCAGCGAAACAGGGGGCCGGAATGAGCAGTTCTTC
TRBJ2-1 TRBV11-1 - - CASTFDNEQFF TGTGCCAGCACCTTCGACAATGAGCAGTTCTTC
TRBJ2-3 TRBV9 - TRBD1 CASSVSLGTGGTDTQYF TGTGCCAGCAGCGTAAGTCTCGGGACAGGGGGCACAGATACGCAGTATTTT
TRBJ1-6 TRBV5-6 once - CASSLEWEQSSPLHF TGTGCCAGCAGCTTGGAATGGGAACAGAGCTCACCCCTCCACTTT
TRBJ1-1 TRBV4-2 - - CASSVGMGAFF TGTGCCAGCAGTGTAGGCATGGGAGCTTTCTTT
TRBJ2-6 TRBV9 - - CASGRESSGANVLTF TGTGCCAGCGGTCGGGAGAGCTCTGGGGCCAACGTCCTGACTTTC
TRBJ1-1 TRBV21-1 - - CASSKGTANTEAFF TGTGCCAGCAGCAAAGGGACGGCGAACACTGAAGCTTTCTTT
TRBJ1-6 TRBV2 - - CATQTANSPLHF TGTGCCACCCAGACAGCTAATTCACCCCTCCACTTT
TRBJ2-3 TRBV28 - TRBD1 CASAAPGQGTDTQYF TGTGCCAGCGCGGCGCCGGGACAGGGTACAGATACGCAGTATTTT
TRBJ1-3 TRBV5-1 - TRBD1 CASSGGQGGGNTIYF TGCGCCAGCAGCGGGGGACAGGGCGGCGGAAACACCATATATTTT
TRBJ2-7 TRBV6-1 - - CASSEEVAGTLAYEQYF TGTGCCAGCAGTGAAGAAGTGGCAGGGACGCTGGCCTACGAGCAGTACTTC
TRBJ1-3 TRBV6-5 - - CASSTDRSSGNTIYF TGTGCCAGCAGTACGGACAGAAGCTCTGGAAACACCATATATTTT
TRBJ2-6 TRBV6-4 - - CASSVDLGSGANVLTF TGTGCCAGCAGTGTAGATCTTGGCTCTGGGGCCAACGTCCTGACTTTC
TRBJ1-1 TRBV6-2/TRBV6-3 - - CASSGTANTEAFF TGTGCCAGCAGCGGGACGGCGAACACTGAAGCTTTCTTT
TRBJ2-2 TRBV5-1 - - CASSSGPRTGELFF TGCGCCAGCAGCTCCGGGCCTAGGACCGGGGAGCTGTTTTTT
TRBJ1-2 TRBV27 - - CASSFRDFRGYTF TGTGCCAGCAGTTTCCGGGACTTCCGTGGCTACACCTTC